This passage covers 31 T cell receptor beta chains from one sample sequenced in a study of T cells in Graves' hyperthyroidism and ophthalmopathy. Amplified TCR beta CDR3 regions derived from RNA transcripts. TCR CDR3 regions were first amplified by RT-PCR with HTBI primers. TCRdb used MiXCR to reprocess the multiplex PCR reads, holding one entry per CDR3 protein. The top ten clones hold around 30% of a sample with over 350,000 distinct CDR3 sequences, around 15% of them seen once. The sequenced material came from blood. The source of these receptors is a man between 50 and 59 years old with Graves' ophthalmopathy.

This clonotype was detected ten times or more. The chain is built from TRBV7-8 and TRBJ2-5, with TRBD2 identical over 10 bases. Looked up from germline, CDR1 is SGHVS and CDR2 is FQNEAQ. This CDR3 spans 16 amino acids. With 6 bases clipped from V and 5 bases from J, the junction kept 12 bases outside the gene matches. CDR3 sequence (DNA): TGTGCCAGCAGACGGTCTAGCGGGAGTGGAGCGGAGACCCAGTACTTC. Residues: CASRRSSGSGAETQYF.

This clonotype was picked up many times. This chain joins TRBV11-2 and TRBJ2-1, with 9 bases lining up with TRBD2. The J segment lost 4 bases and the V segment lost 6 bases, leaving 7 bases of the junction unmatched. The CDR3 extends over 15 amino acids. Germline V gene data show CDR1 as SGHAT and CDR2 as FQNNGV. The CDR3 loop is CASRMTSGSYNEQFF. The CDR3, as DNA: TGTGCCAGCAGAATGACTAGCGGTTCTTACAATGAGCAGTTCTTC.

The chain has TRBV7-2 and TRBJ2-5, with 11 nucleotides matching TRBD2. This CDR3 is built from 21 residues. Losses at the gene ends were 2 bases for V and 1 base for J; bases not matched to a gene: 18. The germline gives CDR1 SGHTA, CDR2 FQGNSA. CDR3 nucleotide sequence: TGTGCCAGCAGCTTAATCTTCTTGACCGGGGTAGCGGGAGGGCCCCAAGAGACCCAGTACTTC. Translating it yields CASSLIFLTGVAGGPQETQYF.

The sample holds many counts of this clonotype. The chain joins TRBV18 to TRBJ1-5; D is ambiguous. There are 15 residues in the CDR3. In germline, CDR1 is KGHSH, CDR2 LQKENI. V lost 4 bases and J lost 0, with 10 bases in between. The CDR3 spells CASSLSMNSNQPQHF. Written as DNA, the CDR3 is TGTGCCAGCTCACTTTCGATGAATAGCAATCAGCCCCAGCATTTT. The full variable domain, completed using reference TRBV18 and TRBJ1-5, is NAGVMQNPRHLVRRRGQEARLRCSPMKGHSHVYWYRQLPEEGLKFMVYLQKENIIDESGMPKERFSAEFPKEGPSILRIQQVVRGDSAAYFCASSLSMNSNQPQHFGDGTRLSIL.

This clonotype was found many times. The V call is TRBV12-3 or TRBV12-4, the J call TRBJ2-2, with a tentative D call TRBD2 (6 bases). Trimming removed 10 bases at V and 1 base at J, with 22 bases between. This CDR3 region has 17 residues. Written as DNA, the CDR3 is TGTGCCATGGGACTTCCAATGGGGGAGAAGAACACCGGGGAGCTGTTTTTT. Translation: CAMGLPMGEKNTGELFF.

The sample holds a few counts of this clonotype. The chain has TRBV20-1 and TRBJ1-1; 7 bases align to TRBD1. The V gene end was trimmed by 3 bases and the J gene end by 5 bases; junction bases not matched to a gene: 9. Germline V gene data show CDR1 as DFQATT and CDR2 as SNEGSKA (reference sequence). The CDR3 totals 14 residues. CDR3 loop: CSARAGQVGTEAFF. DNA for the CDR3: TGCAGTGCTAGGGCCGGACAGGTGGGAACTGAAGCTTTCTTT.

This clonotype was observed at least ten times. V and J are TRBV28 and TRBJ2-3; 7 nucleotides line up with TRBD1. This CDR3 has 17 residues. With 6 bases clipped from V and 0 bases from J, the junction kept 12 bases outside the gene matches. Germline CDR1 and CDR2: MDHEN and SYDVKM. CDR3 in amino acids: CASSRRGYKSSTDTQYF. The CDR3 nucleotides read TGTGCCAGCAGCCGCAGGGGGTATAAATCTAGCACAGATACGCAGTATTTT.

This clonotype was observed a few times. This chain joins TRBV15 and TRBJ2-1, with 10 bases fitting TRBD1. The CDR3 extends over 15 amino acids. Unmatched junction bases numbered 2, after V lost 4 bases and J lost 2 bases. CDR1 is LNHNV and CDR2 is YYDKDF in the germline V gene (reference sequence). In DNA form, the CDR3 reads TGTGCCACCAGCACGGACAGGGGGACCTACAATGAGCAGTTCTTC. It yields the protein CATSTDRGTYNEQFF.

The chain has TRBV7-9 and TRBJ2-7; D is possibly TRBD2 (5 bases). This CDR3 region has 19 residues. Germline assignment: CDR1 SEHNR and CDR2 FQNEAQ (reference sequence). V was pared by 5 bases and J by 4 bases, with 30 bases between. In nucleotides, the CDR3 is TGTGCCAGCAGCCCCACCACCCGAAGGCCGACCGGGAACCCATACGAGCAGTACTTC. It codes for CASSPTTRRPTGNPYEQYF.

This clonotype was seen only a few times. A much more abundant neighbour one base away suggests this may be a read error. V gene TRBV11-2 combines with J gene TRBJ1-2; D is uncertain. CDR1 is SGHAT, CDR2 FQNNGV, per germline. The V end was cut by 0 bases, the J end by 8 bases, with 7 bases between. The CDR3 is 12 amino acids. The CDR3 sequence is CASSLDQQGYTF. The CDR3 DNA is TGTGCCAGCAGCTTAGATCAGCAGGGCTACACCTTC.

This clonotype was seen only a few times. The missing conserved phenylalanine or tryptophan at the end of this CDR3 makes a read error likely. This chain links TRBV7-9 with TRBJ2-5, with a weak D call TRBD2 (6 bases). This CDR3 spans 14 amino acids. CDR1 and CDR2 (germline): SEHNR, FQNEAQ (reference sequence). V was cut by 3 bases and J by 5 bases, with 13 bases left in between. CDR3 loop: CASSFGYAGETQYL. In nucleotides, the CDR3 is TGTGCCAGCAGCTTTGGATACGCGGGGGAGACCCAGTACCTC.

The genes are TRBV29-1 and TRBJ2-2, with a tentative D call TRBD1 (6 bases). The CDR3 contains 13 residues. V lost 6 bases to trimming and J lost 3 bases, with 11 bases between them. Germline CDR1 and CDR2: SQVTM and ANQGSEA. DNA of the CDR3: TGCAGCGTGGCTCGGACAGACACCGGGGAGCTGTTTTTT. It is translated as CSVARTDTGELFF.

In its sample, this clonotype was seen a few times. The chain is built from TRBV4-1 and TRBJ2-5; TRBD2 matches at 8 bases. This CDR3 has 17 amino acids. CDR1 MGHRA and CDR2 YSYEKL come from the germline V gene. The V gene end was trimmed by 0 bases and the J gene end by 3 bases; junction bases not matched to a gene: 9. The CDR3 spells CASSQDGGSGAEETQYF. In DNA form, the CDR3 reads TGCGCCAGCAGCCAAGACGGGGGTAGCGGGGCCGAAGAGACCCAGTACTTC.

The sample holds many counts of this clonotype. This chain uses TRBV5-1 with TRBJ2-3; 13 nucleotides agree with TRBD2. The CDR3 consists of 17 residues. Germline CDR1 is SGHRS and CDR2 is YFSETQ. V shed 4 bases and J 4 bases; nucleotides not matched to a gene: 9. CDR3 loop: CASSHGLLAGGSDTQYF. Written as DNA, the CDR3 is TGCGCCAGCAGCCACGGACTACTAGCGGGAGGGTCAGATACGCAGTATTTT.

This clonotype was found a few times. The rearrangement uses TRBV7-9 and TRBJ2-1; perhaps TRBD2 as D (5 bases). CDR3 length: 14 amino acids. The germline gives CDR1 SEHNR, CDR2 FQNEAQ (reference sequence). V dropped 2 bases and J dropped 7 bases, with 12 bases sitting between them. The DNA of the CDR3 is TGTGCCAGCAGCTTAAGCGACTACCGGAATGAGCAGTTCTTC. Its translation: CASSLSDYRNEQFF.

J is TRBJ1-6 and V is TRBV28; no firm D call. The CDR3 length is 14 residues. The V gene's germline CDR1 is MDHEN and CDR2 SYDVKM. V lost 4 bases to trimming and J lost 7 bases, with 11 bases between them. The chain's CDR3 is CASSWSRANSPLHF. The CDR3 DNA sequence: TGTGCCAGCAGTTGGAGTAGGGCCAATTCACCCCTCCACTTT.

This clonotype was seen ten or more times. The chain recombines TRBV27 with TRBJ2-7, with TRBD1 as a possible D gene (5 bases). The CDR3 is 15 amino acids. In germline, CDR1 is MNHEY, CDR2 SMNVEV (reference sequence). Trimming removed 7 bases at V and 1 base at J, with 17 bases between. In DNA form, the CDR3 reads TGTGCCAGCATATTGGGCCAGGGCCGTTCCTACGAGCAGTACTTC. Its translation is CASILGQGRSYEQYF.

This clonotype has ten or more counts. CDR3 amino acids: CASSYTDYNEQFF. CDR3 DNA sequence: TGTGCCAGCAGTTATACAGACTACAATGAGCAGTTCTTC. The V gene is TRBV6-1, the J gene TRBJ2-1; no definite D call. V was shortened by 5 bases and J by 3 bases, with 8 bases between the two germline ends. The germline V gene encodes CDR1 MNHNS and CDR2 SASEGT. This CDR3 comprises 13 residues.

Remarks on this clonotype: The junction and the germline gene differ at one end; a read error may be behind it. This sequence joins TRBV20-1 and TRBJ2-5; D possibly corresponds to TRBD2 (5 bases). The V gene's germline CDR1 is DFQATT and CDR2 SNEGSKA (reference sequence). This CDR3 is 16 amino acids long. CDR3 residues: CSARDLLRGNQGTQYF. DNA for the CDR3: TGCAGTGCTAGAGATCTTTTACGAGGGAACCAAGGGACCCAGTACTTC.

As DNA, the CDR3 is TGTGCCAGCAGCAGAAGTCCAGATACGCAGTATTTT. Its protein is CASSRSPDTQYF. V and J are TRBV9 and TRBJ2-3; D remains ambiguous. Germline V CDR1 and CDR2: SGDLS, YYNGEE. V was shortened by 4 bases and J by 4 bases, with 7 bases between the two germline ends. The CDR3 spans 12 residues.

This clonotype was counted at least ten times. The chain employs TRBV5-1 and TRBJ1-1, with D tentatively TRBD1 (5 bases). The CDR3 runs to 17 residues. Germline CDR1 is SGHRS and CDR2 is YFSETQ. Trimming shortened V by 4 bases and J by 0 bases, and 19 bases separated the two germline ends. CDR3 sequence: CASSRPTGRSMNTEAFF. The CDR3 coding sequence is TGCGCCAGCAGCCGTCCGACGGGGCGTAGCATGAACACTGAAGCTTTCTTT.

In this sample, this clonotype turned up many times. V is TRBV12-3 or TRBV12-4 and J is TRBJ2-5; 9 bases line up with TRBD2. CDR3 length equals 13 residues. The J segment lost 2 bases and the V segment lost 6 bases, leaving 1 base of the junction unmatched. The CDR3 reads CASRTSGQETQYF. The CDR3 bases are TGTGCCAGCAGAACTAGCGGGCAAGAGACCCAGTACTTC.

With respect to this clonotype: Relative to the germline gene, one junction end is altered; a read error may explain this. The chain joins TRBV29-1 to TRBJ2-7, with 7 bases aligning to TRBD2. Germline loops: CDR1 SQVTM, CDR2 ANQGSEA. This CDR3 comprises 11 residues. CDR3 DNA sequence: TGCAACGTTGTGGGAGGGAACGAGCAGTACTTC. Protein: CNVVGGNEQYF.

This clonotype has at least ten counts. This chain links TRBV28 with TRBJ1-6; perhaps TRBD1 as D (6 bases). In germline, CDR1 is MDHEN, CDR2 SYDVKM. Trimming left V 6 bases short and J 9 bases short, with 9 bases between. There are 12 residues in the CDR3. The CDR3 DNA follows: TGTGCCAGCAGACAAGGGGGTTCACCCCTCCACTTT. It encodes CASRQGGSPLHF.

This clonotype was seen ten or more times. This sequence joins TRBV20-1 and TRBJ2-7; TRBD1 agrees at 11 bases. V shed 0 bases, J shed 3 bases, and the junction held 4 bases outside the gene matches. Germline CDR1 reads DFQATT; CDR2 reads SNEGSKA (reference sequence). The CDR3 runs 15 residues. In DNA, the CDR3 is TGCAGTGCTAGAGACGCGGACAGGGGGCTCTACGAGCAGTACTTC. Translating gives CSARDADRGLYEQYF.

This clonotype was seen repeatedly, ten times or more. The chain combines TRBV7-3 with TRBJ2-3; D is possibly TRBD1 (6 bases). The CDR3 extends over 16 amino acids. CDR1 and CDR2 from the germline V gene are SGHTA and FQGTGA. The V gene lost 1 base and the J gene lost 3 bases, with 14 bases spanning the gap. This CDR3 reads CASSLRPGQSTDTQYF. DNA for the CDR3: TGTGCCAGCAGCTTAAGACCGGGACAATCGACAGATACGCAGTATTTT.

This clonotype was counted ten times or more. This chain links TRBV24-1 with TRBJ1-2, with TRBD1 matching 9 bases. The CDR3 extends over 16 amino acids. V trimming: 3 bases; J trimming: 0 bases; junction bases outside the gene matches: 4. Germline values: CDR1 KGHDR, CDR2 SFDVKD. The CDR3 is CATSDEGTGPNYGYTF. The CDR3 bases are TGTGCCACCAGTGATGAGGGGACAGGGCCTAACTATGGCTACACCTTC.

This clonotype was detected many times. The chain carries TRBV5-1 and TRBJ2-7, with 7 bases lining up with TRBD1. The CDR3 loop spans 17 amino acids. Germline V gene sequence: CDR1 SGHRS, CDR2 YFSETQ. The ends lost 4 bases at V and 3 bases at J; junction bases unmatched: 16. The CDR3 sequence is CASSLLHRQGGNYEQYF. The CDR3 nucleotides are TGCGCCAGCAGCCTACTGCATCGACAGGGCGGTAACTACGAGCAGTACTTC.

This clonotype was picked up many times. Written as DNA, the CDR3 is TGTGCCTGGAGTGCTGGGGACGGAGCCTACGAGCAGTACTTC. Translation: CAWSAGDGAYEQYF. The J gene is TRBJ2-7, the V gene TRBV30; D is perhaps TRBD1 or TRBD2 (5 bases each). The CDR3 loop spans 14 amino acids. Trimming took off 1 base at V and 2 bases at J, with 12 bases between the two ends. The germline V gene has CDR1 GTSNPN and CDR2 SVGIG (reference sequence).

The chain couples TRBV20-1 to TRBJ1-1; 7 bases line up with TRBD1. CDR1 and CDR2 (germline): DFQATT, SNEGSKA (reference sequence). The CDR3 sequence is 13 residues long. Trimming took 3 bases from V and 8 from J; bases not matched to a gene: 9. CDR3 bases: TGCAGTGCTAGCAAGACAGGGACGCGGGAAGCTTTCTTT. This encodes CSASKTGTREAFF.

V gene TRBV19 combines with J gene TRBJ1-1; weak D call: TRBD1 (5 bases). CDR1 and CDR2 (germline): LNHDA, SQIVND (reference sequence). The CDR3 runs 14 residues. V lost 2 bases, J lost 4 bases, and 11 bases lay in between. CDR3 loop: CASSIQGLATEAFF. CDR3 coding DNA: TGTGCCAGTAGTATACAGGGATTGGCCACTGAAGCTTTCTTT. Full variable domain (remainder filled in from reference TRBV19 and TRBJ1-1): DGGITQSPKYLFRKEGQNVTLSCEQNLNHDAMYWYRQDPGQGLRLIYYSQIVNDFQKGDIAEGYSVSREKKESFPLTVTSAQKNPTAFYLCASSIQGLATEAFFGQGTRLTVV.